This section outlines one TCR beta chain sequence together with its context. The antigen remains undetermined. The sample belongs to a study of cytomegalovirus exposure and HLA in healthy donors. Study information: Among about 179 million T cells, an earlier analysis found 90 million to 130 million unique TCR beta sequences. General study points: Sequencing likely produced, as an artifact, a cluster of highly shared sequence variants. In a later analysis, TCR association rates varied by HLA locus: DRB1 most, HLA-C fewest.

The PCR made use of 60 Vbeta and 13 Jbeta primers. Generated by immunoSEQ multiplex PCR, the TCRdb table keeps only in-frame clones and is missing some. The sample has about 96,000 clones; 65% to 80% are singletons. V was clipped by 6 bases and J by 3 bases, with 12 bases between them. Looked up from germline, CDR1 is KGHSH and CDR2 is LQKENI. The CDR3 covers 14 residues. The chain couples TRBV18 to TRBJ1-5; D remains unclear. The specimen was PBMCs. The receptor's source is a man aged 25-40 years in good health and CMV-seronegative. CDR3 in DNA: TGTGCCAGCTCCCGCCGTTCCTACAATCAGCCCCAGCATTTT. Translating it yields CASSRRSYNQPQHF.